This T cell receptor beta chain was retrieved from a study of blood T cell repertoires in COVID-19. Enrolment of Seattle patients took place during active infection, and they were followed longitudinally. The CDR3 is 13 amino acids. The V gene's germline CDR1 is LNHDA and CDR2 SQIVND (reference sequence). As for this clone: Germline and junction disagree at one end, which may indicate a read error.

Per the original methods: Reference gene primer amplification in the assay estimated nucleated cell counts. The table came from immunoSEQ multiplex PCR; TCRdb's copy has only in-frame clones and leaves some out. The V and J calls and clone size come from that table; D and trimming were worked out from the DNA. Of some 31,000 clones in the sample, about 84% were seen once. This TCR came from a man between 65 and 85 years old with COVID-19, enrolled during active disease. V usage is TRBV19 and J usage is TRBJ1-2; TRBD1 matches at 9 bases. Sequenced sample: peripheral blood. The CDR3: CASSIEGGTGLAF. The CDR3 region has the DNA TGTGCCAGTAGTATCGAAGGAGGGACAGGGCTCGCCTTC.